Sequencing of this T cell receptor (beta chain) was carried out in a study of cytomegalovirus exposure and HLA in healthy donors. Findings of the study overall: Presence/absence analyses assumed roughly uniform sequencing depth across donors. According to a later analysis, most TCR beta chains associated with CMV appeared HLA-restricted.

The study ran its PCR with 60 Vbeta and 13 Jbeta primers. Per the original data handling: It was a later analysis that counted about 80 million unique TCR beta chains, of which roughly 10 million were shared. Profiling relied on immunoSEQ multiplex PCR, and the TCRdb table lists in-frame clones only, not all of them. V, J and clone size are those of that table, while D and trimming were read from the DNA. Here the sample spans 270,000 or so clones, roughly 89% being singletons. About this clone: The antigen is undetermined.

The sequence was obtained from a man aged 35 to 55 in good health and CMV-seropositive. Source material: PBMCs.

The CDR3 DNA sequence: TGTGCCAGCTCTCCCGACGGGTACACTGAAGCTTTCTTT. Protein product: CASSPDGYTEAFF. The rearrangement links TRBV2 to TRBJ1-1; the D is unclear. Germline V gives CDR1 SNHLY, CDR2 FYNNEI. The CDR3 is 13 residues long. The ends were cut back, 8 bases at V and 3 bases at J, with 13 bases in the middle.